This TCR beta chain was obtained from a study of T cells in localized non-small cell lung cancer. General observations from the study: Adjacent lung tissue had a median around 50 of the top 100 clones found in the tumor.

CDR1 SGHDN and CDR2 FVKESK come from the germline V gene. This CDR3 has 14 residues. Trimming shortened V by 5 bases and J by 6 bases, and 14 bases separated the two germline ends. Regarding this clone: The antigen is unknown.

Method: immunoSEQ multiplex PCR; TCRdb's copy keeps in-frame clones and lacks some. The sample includes roughly 13,000 clones, more than 80% of them seen just once. The genes are TRBV14 and TRBJ2-4; tentatively, D is TRBD2 (5 bases). Sequencing used peripheral blood, obtained before any cancer treatment. This clonotype was sampled from a male donor older than 55 with stage I squamous cell lung carcinoma. CDR3 in amino acids: CASSGTLAANIQYF. The CDR3 nucleotides read TGTGCCAGCAGCGGAACGCTAGCCGCAAACATTCAGTACTTC.